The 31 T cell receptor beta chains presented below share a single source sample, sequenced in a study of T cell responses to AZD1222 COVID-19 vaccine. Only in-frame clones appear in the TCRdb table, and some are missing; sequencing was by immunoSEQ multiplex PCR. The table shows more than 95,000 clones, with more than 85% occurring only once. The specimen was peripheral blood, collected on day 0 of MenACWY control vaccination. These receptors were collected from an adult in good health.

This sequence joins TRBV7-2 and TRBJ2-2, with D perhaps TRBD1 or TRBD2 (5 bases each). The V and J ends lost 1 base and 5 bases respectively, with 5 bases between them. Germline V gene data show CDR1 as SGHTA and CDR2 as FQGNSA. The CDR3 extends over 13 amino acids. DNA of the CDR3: TGTGCCAGCAGCTTAGGGGGGACCGGGGAGCTGTTTTTT. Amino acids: CASSLGGTGELFF.

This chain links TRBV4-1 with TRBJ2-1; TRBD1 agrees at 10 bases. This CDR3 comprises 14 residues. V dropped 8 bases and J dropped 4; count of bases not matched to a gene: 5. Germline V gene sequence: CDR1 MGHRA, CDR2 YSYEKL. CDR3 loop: CASGGQGPYNEQFF. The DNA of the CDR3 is TGCGCCAGCGGGGGACAGGGGCCATACAATGAGCAGTTCTTC.

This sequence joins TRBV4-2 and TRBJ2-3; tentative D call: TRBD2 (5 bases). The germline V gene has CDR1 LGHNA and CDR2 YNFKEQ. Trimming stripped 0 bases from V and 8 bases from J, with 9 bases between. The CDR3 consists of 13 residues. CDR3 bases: TGTGCCAGCAGCCAAGATCTCGCGGGTACGCAGTATTTT. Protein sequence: CASSQDLAGTQYF.

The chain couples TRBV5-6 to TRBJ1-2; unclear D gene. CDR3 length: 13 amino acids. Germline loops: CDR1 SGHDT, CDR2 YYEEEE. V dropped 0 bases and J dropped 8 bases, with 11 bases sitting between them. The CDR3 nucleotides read TGTGCCAGCAGCTTGGGAGAGAGGCGCGGCTACACCTTC. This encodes CASSLGERRGYTF.

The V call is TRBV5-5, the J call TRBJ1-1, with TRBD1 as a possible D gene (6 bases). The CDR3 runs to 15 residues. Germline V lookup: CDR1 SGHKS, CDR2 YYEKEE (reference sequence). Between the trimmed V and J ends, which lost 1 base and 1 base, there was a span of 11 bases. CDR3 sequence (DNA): TGTGCCAGCAGCTTGTACGGGGGCCGGAACACTGAAGCTTTCTTT. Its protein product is CASSLYGGRNTEAFF.

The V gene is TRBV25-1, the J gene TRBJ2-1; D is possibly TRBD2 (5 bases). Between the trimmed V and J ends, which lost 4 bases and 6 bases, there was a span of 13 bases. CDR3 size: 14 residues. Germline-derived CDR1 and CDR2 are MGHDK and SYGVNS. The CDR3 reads CASSVAGLGNEQFF. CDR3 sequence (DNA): TGTGCCAGCAGTGTGGCGGGTCTGGGCAATGAGCAGTTCTTC.

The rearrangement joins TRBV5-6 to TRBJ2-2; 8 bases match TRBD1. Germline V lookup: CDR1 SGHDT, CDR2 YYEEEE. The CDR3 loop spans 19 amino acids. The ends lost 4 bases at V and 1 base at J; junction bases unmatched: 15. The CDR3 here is CASSLESTGVIKNTGELFF. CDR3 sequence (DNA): TGTGCCAGCAGCCTGGAATCGACAGGGGTGATAAAGAACACCGGGGAGCTGTTTTTT.

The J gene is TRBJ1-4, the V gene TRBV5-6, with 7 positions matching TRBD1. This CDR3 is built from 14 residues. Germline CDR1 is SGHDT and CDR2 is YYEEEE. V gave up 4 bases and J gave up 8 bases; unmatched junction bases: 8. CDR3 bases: TGTGCCAGCAGCAAGGGACAGCCGGTCGAAAAACTGTTTTTT. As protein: CASSKGQPVEKLFF.

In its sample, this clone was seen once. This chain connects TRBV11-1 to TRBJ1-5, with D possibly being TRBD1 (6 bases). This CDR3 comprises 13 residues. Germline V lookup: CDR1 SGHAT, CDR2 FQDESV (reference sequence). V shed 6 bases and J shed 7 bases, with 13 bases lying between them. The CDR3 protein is CASSRGADQPQHF. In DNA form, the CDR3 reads TGTGCCAGCAGTCGGGGGGCGGACCAGCCCCAGCATTTT.

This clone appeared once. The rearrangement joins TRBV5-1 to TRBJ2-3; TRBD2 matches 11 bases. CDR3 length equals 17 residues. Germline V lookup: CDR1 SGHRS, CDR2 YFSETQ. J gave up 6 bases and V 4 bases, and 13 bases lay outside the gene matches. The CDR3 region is CASSLETLAGDLDTQYF. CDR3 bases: TGCGCCAGCAGCCTGGAAACACTAGCGGGAGATTTGGATACGCAGTATTTT.

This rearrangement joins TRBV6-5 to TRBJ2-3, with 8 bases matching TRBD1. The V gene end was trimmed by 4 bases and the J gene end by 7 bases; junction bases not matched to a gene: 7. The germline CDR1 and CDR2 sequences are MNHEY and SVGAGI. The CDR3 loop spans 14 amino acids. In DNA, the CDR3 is TGTGCCAGCAGTTTTGGACAGGGTAGGAATACGCAGTATTTT. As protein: CASSFGQGRNTQYF.

The CDR3 protein is CASASETSSGNTIYF. CDR3 nucleotides: TGTGCCAGTGCTTCAGAAACCAGCTCTGGAAACACCATATATTTT. The chain links TRBV19 to TRBJ1-3; D uncertain. Germline V gives CDR1 LNHDA, CDR2 SQIVND (reference sequence). Trimming pared 8 bases from V and 0 bases from J, leaving 14 bases between. The CDR3 spans 15 residues.

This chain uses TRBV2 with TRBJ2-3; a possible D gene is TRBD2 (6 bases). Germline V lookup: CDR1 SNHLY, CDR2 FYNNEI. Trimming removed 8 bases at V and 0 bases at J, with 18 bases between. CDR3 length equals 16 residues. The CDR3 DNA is TGTGCCAGCCACCCCCGGGGGTCTGATAGCACAGATACGCAGTATTTT. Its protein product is CASHPRGSDSTDTQYF. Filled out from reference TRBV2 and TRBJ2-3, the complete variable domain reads EPEVTQTPSHQVTQMGQEVILRCVPISNHLYFYWYRQILGQKVEFLVSFYNNEISEKSEIFDDQFSVERPDGSNFTLKIRSTKLEDSAMYFCASHPRGSDSTDTQYFGPGTRLTVL.

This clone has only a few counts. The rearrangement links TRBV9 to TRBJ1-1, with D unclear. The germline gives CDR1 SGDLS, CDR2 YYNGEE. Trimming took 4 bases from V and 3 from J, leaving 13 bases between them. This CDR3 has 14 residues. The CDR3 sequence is CASSPHTSDTEAFF. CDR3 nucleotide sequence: TGTGCCAGCAGCCCCCACACCAGCGACACTGAAGCTTTCTTT.

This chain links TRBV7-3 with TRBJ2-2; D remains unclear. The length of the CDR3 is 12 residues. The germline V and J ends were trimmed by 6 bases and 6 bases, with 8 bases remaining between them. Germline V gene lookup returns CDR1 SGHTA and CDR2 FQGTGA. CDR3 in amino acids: CASSRFPGELFF. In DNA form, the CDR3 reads TGTGCCAGCAGTCGCTTCCCCGGGGAGCTGTTTTTT.

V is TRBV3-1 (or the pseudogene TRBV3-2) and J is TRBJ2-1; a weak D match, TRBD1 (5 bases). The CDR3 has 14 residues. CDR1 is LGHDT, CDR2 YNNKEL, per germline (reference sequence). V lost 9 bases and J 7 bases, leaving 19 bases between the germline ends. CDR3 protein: CASGLGDLRNEQFF. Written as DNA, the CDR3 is TGTGCCAGTGGGTTAGGGGATTTGAGGAATGAGCAGTTCTTC.

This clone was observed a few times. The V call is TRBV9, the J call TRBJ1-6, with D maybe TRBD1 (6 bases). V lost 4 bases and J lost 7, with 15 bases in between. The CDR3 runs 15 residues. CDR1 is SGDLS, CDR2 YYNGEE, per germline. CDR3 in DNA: TGTGCCAGCAGCCCGCAAACAGGGCGGAATTCACCCCTCCACTTT. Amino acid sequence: CASSPQTGRNSPLHF.

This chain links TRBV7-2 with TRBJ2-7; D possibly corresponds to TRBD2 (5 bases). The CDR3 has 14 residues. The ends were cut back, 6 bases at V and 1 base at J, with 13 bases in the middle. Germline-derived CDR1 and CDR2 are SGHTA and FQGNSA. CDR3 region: CASRVATTSYEQYF. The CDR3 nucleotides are TGTGCCAGCAGAGTAGCGACTACTTCCTACGAGCAGTACTTC.

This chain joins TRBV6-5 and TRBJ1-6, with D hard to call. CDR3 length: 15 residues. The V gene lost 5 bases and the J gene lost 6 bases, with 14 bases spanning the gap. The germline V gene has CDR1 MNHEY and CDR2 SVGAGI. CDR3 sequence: CASSPFGRANSPLHF. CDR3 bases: TGTGCCAGCAGTCCCTTTGGGAGGGCTAATTCACCCCTCCACTTT.

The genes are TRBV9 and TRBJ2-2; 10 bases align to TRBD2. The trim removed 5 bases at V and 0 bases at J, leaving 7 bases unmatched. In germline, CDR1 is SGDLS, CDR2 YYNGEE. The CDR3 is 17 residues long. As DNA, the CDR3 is TGTGCCAGCAGTGAAAGCGGGAGGGCCACGAACACCGGGGAGCTGTTTTTT. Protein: CASSESGRATNTGELFF. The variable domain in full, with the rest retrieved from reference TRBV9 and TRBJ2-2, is DSGVTQTPKHLITATGQRVTLRCSPRSGDLSVYWYQQSLDQGLQFLIQYYNGEERAKGNILERFSAQQFPDLHSELNLSSLELGDSALYFCASSESGRATNTGELFFGEGSRLTVL.

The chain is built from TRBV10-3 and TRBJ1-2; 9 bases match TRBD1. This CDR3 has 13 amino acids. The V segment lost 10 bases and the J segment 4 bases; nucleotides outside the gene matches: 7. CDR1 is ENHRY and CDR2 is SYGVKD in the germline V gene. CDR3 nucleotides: TGTGCCACCGGACAGGGGCGCGGCTATGGCTACACCTTC. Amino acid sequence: CATGQGRGYGYTF.

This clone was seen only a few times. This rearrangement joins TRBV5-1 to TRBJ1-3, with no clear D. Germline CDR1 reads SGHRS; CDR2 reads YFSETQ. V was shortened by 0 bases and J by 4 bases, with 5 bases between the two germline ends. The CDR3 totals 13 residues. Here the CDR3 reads CASSLGQGNTIYF. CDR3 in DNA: TGCGCCAGCAGCTTGGGCCAGGGAAACACCATATATTTT.

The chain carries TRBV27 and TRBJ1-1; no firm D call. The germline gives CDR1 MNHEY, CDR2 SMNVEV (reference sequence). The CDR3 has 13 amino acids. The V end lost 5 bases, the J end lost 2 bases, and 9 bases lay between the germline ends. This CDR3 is CASSLGPNTEAFF. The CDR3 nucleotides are TGTGCCAGCAGTCTAGGGCCCAACACTGAAGCTTTCTTT.

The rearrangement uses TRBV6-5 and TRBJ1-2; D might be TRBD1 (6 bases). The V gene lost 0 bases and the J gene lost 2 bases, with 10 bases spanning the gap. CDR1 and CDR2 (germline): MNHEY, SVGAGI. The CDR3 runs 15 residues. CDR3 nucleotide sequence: TGTGCCAGCAGTTACTCCCAGGGGCAGAACTATGGCTACACCTTC. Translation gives CASSYSQGQNYGYTF.

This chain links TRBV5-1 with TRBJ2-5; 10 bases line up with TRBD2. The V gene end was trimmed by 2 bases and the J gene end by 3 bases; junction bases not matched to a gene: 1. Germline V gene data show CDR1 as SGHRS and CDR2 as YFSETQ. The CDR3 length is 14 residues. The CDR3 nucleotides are TGCGCCAGCAGCTTAACTAGCGGGAAAGAGACCCAGTACTTC. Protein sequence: CASSLTSGKETQYF.

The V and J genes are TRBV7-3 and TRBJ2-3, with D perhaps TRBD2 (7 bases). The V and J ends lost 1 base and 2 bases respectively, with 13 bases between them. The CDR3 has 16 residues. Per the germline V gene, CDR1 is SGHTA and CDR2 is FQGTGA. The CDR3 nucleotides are TGTGCCAGCAGCTTAAACTTCGGGGGGCTCACAGATACGCAGTATTTT. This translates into CASSLNFGGLTDTQYF.

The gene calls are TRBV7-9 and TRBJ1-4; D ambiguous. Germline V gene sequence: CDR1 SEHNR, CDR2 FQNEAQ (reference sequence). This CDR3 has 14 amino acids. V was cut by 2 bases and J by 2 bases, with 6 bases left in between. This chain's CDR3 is CASSLRPTNEKLFF. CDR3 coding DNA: TGTGCCAGCAGCTTACGGCCGACTAATGAAAAACTGTTTTTT.

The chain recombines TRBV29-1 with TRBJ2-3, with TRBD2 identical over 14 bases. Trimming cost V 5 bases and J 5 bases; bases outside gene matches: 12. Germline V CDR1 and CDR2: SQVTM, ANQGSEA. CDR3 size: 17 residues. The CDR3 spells CSVQGTSGSSNLDTQYF. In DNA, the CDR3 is TGCAGCGTTCAAGGGACTAGCGGGAGCAGCAACCTAGATACGCAGTATTTT.

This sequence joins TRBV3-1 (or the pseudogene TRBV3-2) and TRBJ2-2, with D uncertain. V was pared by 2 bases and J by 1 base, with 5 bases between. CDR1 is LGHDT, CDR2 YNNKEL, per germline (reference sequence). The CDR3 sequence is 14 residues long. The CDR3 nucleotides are TGTGCCAGCAGCCAATTGGTGAACACCGGGGAGCTGTTTTTT. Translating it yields CASSQLVNTGELFF.

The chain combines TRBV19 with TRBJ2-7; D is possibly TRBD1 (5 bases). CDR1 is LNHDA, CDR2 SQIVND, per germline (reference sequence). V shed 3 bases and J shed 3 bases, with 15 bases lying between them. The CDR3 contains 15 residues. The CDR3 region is CASSMLGLGIYEQYF. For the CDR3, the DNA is TGTGCCAGTAGTATGTTGGGGCTTGGGATCTACGAGCAGTACTTC.

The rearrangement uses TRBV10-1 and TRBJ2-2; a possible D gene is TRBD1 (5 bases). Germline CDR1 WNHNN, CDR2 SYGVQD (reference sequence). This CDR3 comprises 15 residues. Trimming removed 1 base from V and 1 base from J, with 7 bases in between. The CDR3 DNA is TGCGCCAGCAGTGAGTACAGGCGGAACACCGGGGAGCTGTTTTTT. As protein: CASSEYRRNTGELFF.